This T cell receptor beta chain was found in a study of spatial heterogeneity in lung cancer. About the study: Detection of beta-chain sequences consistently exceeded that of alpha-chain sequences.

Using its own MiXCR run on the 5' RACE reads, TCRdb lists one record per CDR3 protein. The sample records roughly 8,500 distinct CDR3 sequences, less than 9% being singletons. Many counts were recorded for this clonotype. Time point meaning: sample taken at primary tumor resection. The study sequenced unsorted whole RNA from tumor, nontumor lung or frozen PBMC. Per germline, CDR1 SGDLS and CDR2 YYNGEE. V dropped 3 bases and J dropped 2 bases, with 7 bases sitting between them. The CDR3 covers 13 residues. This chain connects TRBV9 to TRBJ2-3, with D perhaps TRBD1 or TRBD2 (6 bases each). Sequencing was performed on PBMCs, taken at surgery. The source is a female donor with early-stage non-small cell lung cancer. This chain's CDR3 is CASSGGATDTQYF. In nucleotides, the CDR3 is TGTGCCAGCAGCGGGGGGGCCACAGATACGCAGTATTTT.